The 32 T cell receptor beta chains reported below all come from one sample, sequenced in a study of cytomegalovirus exposure and HLA in healthy donors. TCRdb's copy holds only in-frame clones and misses some; the assay was immunoSEQ multiplex PCR. The sample shows more than 85,000 clones, roughly 90% of them seen only once. The sample consisted of PBMCs. The receptors derive from a woman younger than 35 in good health and CMV-seronegative.

The rearrangement joins TRBV19 to TRBJ2-1; TRBD2 aligns across 8 bases. The ends lost 1 base at V and 2 bases at J; junction bases unmatched: 10. Germline CDR1 is LNHDA and CDR2 is SQIVND (reference sequence). This CDR3 contains 18 residues. The CDR3 region has the DNA TGTGCCAGTAGTATAGGTCCAACTAGCGGCTCCCCCTACAATGAGCAGTTCTTC. Its protein product is CASSIGPTSGSPYNEQFF. Together with reference TRBV19 and TRBJ2-1, the CDR3 gives the full variable domain: DGGITQSPKYLFRKEGQNVTLSCEQNLNHDAMYWYRQDPGQGLRLIYYSQIVNDFQKGDIAEGYSVSREKKESFPLTVTSAQKNPTAFYLCASSIGPTSGSPYNEQFFGPGTRLTVL.

V usage is TRBV7-3 and J usage is TRBJ2-1; tentative D call: TRBD2 (7 bases). Germline V gene lookup returns CDR1 SGHTA and CDR2 FQGTGA. The CDR3 contains 18 residues. Trimming stripped 1 base from V and 6 bases from J, with 22 bases between. CDR3: CASSLSPLRGGVGNEQFF. The CDR3 coding sequence is TGTGCCAGCAGCTTAAGCCCCTTGCGAGGGGGGGTTGGCAATGAGCAGTTCTTC. The full variable domain, its missing parts supplied by reference TRBV7-3 and TRBJ2-1, is GAGVSQTPSNKVTEKGKYVELRCDPISGHTALYWYRQSLGQGPEFLIYFQGTGAADDSGLPNDRFFAVRPEGSVSTLKIQRTERGDSAVYLCASSLSPLRGGVGNEQFFGPGTRLTVL.

The genes are TRBV5-8 and TRBJ1-5, with TRBD1 matching over 8 bases. J was trimmed by 2 bases and V by 3 bases; bases with no gene match: 1. CDR3 length: 14 amino acids. Germline V gene sequence: CDR1 SGHTS, CDR2 YDEGEE. DNA for the CDR3: TGTGCCAGCAGCTCGACAGGGGGCAATCAGCCCCAGCATTTT. Its translation: CASSSTGGNQPQHF.

This sequence joins TRBV10-3 and TRBJ2-7, with 9 bases that match TRBD1. Germline CDR1 reads ENHRY; CDR2 reads SYGVKD. The V gene end was trimmed by 2 bases and the J gene end by 3 bases; junction bases not matched to a gene: 5. The length of the CDR3 is 15 residues. This CDR3 reads CAISENRGQVYEQYF. DNA of the CDR3: TGTGCCATCAGTGAGAACAGGGGGCAGGTCTACGAGCAGTACTTC.

The V call is TRBV4-2, the J call TRBJ2-3; 8 positions match TRBD2. The V and J ends lost 5 bases and 6 bases, in that order; junction bases with no gene match: 10. Germline CDR1 and CDR2: LGHNA and YNFKEQ. This CDR3 is 15 amino acids long. As DNA, the CDR3 is TGTGCCAGCAGCAAAGGAGCGGGGGCCGGGGATACGCAGTATTTT. It is translated as CASSKGAGAGDTQYF.

The genes are TRBV30 and TRBJ1-5; 11 bases map to TRBD1. The CDR3 consists of 15 residues. J was trimmed by 7 bases and V by 0 bases; bases with no gene match: 5. Germline loops: CDR1 GTSNPN, CDR2 SVGIG (reference sequence). The CDR3 DNA follows: TGTGCCTGGAGTGTAAGGGGACAGGGGGAACAGCCCCAGCATTTT. Its protein product is CAWSVRGQGEQPQHF.

This clone is a singleton in its sample. The chain combines TRBV5-4 with TRBJ2-1, with TRBD2 matching over 12 bases. Trimming removed 4 bases from V and 10 bases from J; junction bases left unmatched: 3. Germline values: CDR1 SGHNT, CDR2 YYREEE (reference sequence). The CDR3 contains 13 residues. The CDR3 DNA is TGTGCCAGCAGCCAGGGACTAGCGGGCGAGCAGTTCTTC. This translates into CASSQGLAGEQFF.

The gene calls are TRBV28 and TRBJ2-1, with D maybe TRBD2 (6 bases). There are 14 residues in the CDR3. With 2 bases removed from V and 4 bases from J, the gap between germline ends came to 9 bases. Germline V gives CDR1 MDHEN, CDR2 SYDVKM. The CDR3 loop is CASSLLAQYNEQFF. The CDR3 DNA follows: TGTGCCAGCAGTTTACTAGCGCAATACAATGAGCAGTTCTTC.

The chain is built from TRBV11-2 and TRBJ2-7; D gene unclear. This CDR3 has 13 residues. The germline V gene encodes CDR1 SGHAT and CDR2 FQNNGV. V was trimmed by 0 bases and J by 2 bases, leaving 5 bases between them. Here the CDR3 reads CASSLEITYEQYF. CDR3 bases: TGTGCCAGCAGCTTAGAAATAACCTACGAGCAGTACTTC. Looking up the rest from reference TRBV11-2 and TRBJ2-7 gives the full variable domain: EAGVAQSPRYKIIEKRQSVAFWCNPISGHATLYWYQQILGQGPKLLIQFQNNGVVDDSQLPKDRFSAERLKGVDSTLKIQPAKLEDSAVYLCASSLEITYEQYFGPGTRLTVT.

The J gene is TRBJ1-2, the V gene TRBV9; D is perhaps TRBD1 (5 bases). Trimming pared 3 bases from V and 8 bases from J, leaving 17 bases between. CDR3 length: 14 amino acids. Germline CDR1 and CDR2: SGDLS and YYNGEE. The chain's CDR3 is CASSGTDSYIGYTF. The CDR3, as DNA: TGTGCCAGCAGCGGAACAGACAGCTACATCGGCTACACCTTC. The complete variable domain, with remaining parts taken from reference TRBV9 and TRBJ1-2, reads DSGVTQTPKHLITATGQRVTLRCSPRSGDLSVYWYQQSLDQGLQFLIQYYNGEERAKGNILERFSAQQFPDLHSELNLSSLELGDSALYFCASSGTDSYIGYTFGSGTRLTVV.

This clone has just one count. The genes are TRBV27 and TRBJ2-3; 8 bases fit TRBD2. Germline V lookup: CDR1 MNHEY, CDR2 SMNVEV (reference sequence). With V trimmed by 5 bases and J by 0 bases, 4 bases remained unmatched. The CDR3 covers 15 residues. CDR3 sequence (DNA): TGTGCCAGCAGTCGTAGCGGGAAGAGCACAGATACGCAGTATTTT. Translated, it gives CASSRSGKSTDTQYF.

The gene calls are TRBV4-1 and TRBJ1-2, with TRBD1 matching over 8 bases. V trimming: 3 bases; J trimming: 4 bases; junction bases outside the gene matches: 7. Germline lookup yields CDR1 MGHRA and CDR2 YSYEKL. This CDR3 is built from 15 residues. For the CDR3, the DNA is TGCGCCAGCAGCCACAGCCCAGGGGGCAGCTATGGCTACACCTTC. Translating it yields CASSHSPGGSYGYTF.

The J gene is TRBJ2-2, the V gene TRBV18; perhaps TRBD1 as D (5 bases). Per the germline V gene, CDR1 is KGHSH and CDR2 is LQKENI. V dropped 3 bases and J dropped 1 base, with 12 bases sitting between them. The CDR3 has 16 residues. The CDR3 nucleotides are TGTGCCAGCTCACCCAAAGCACAGGTGAACACCGGGGAGCTGTTTTTT. This sequence encodes CASSPKAQVNTGELFF.

This chain connects TRBV5-1 to TRBJ2-1; TRBD1 agrees at 7 bases. J was trimmed by 6 bases and V by 4 bases; bases with no gene match: 13. CDR3 length: 16 residues. CDR1 and CDR2 from the germline V gene are SGHRS and YFSETQ. CDR3 DNA: TGCGCCAGCAGCCCCTACCGGACAGGAGGCGTCAATGAGCAGTTCTTC. Its protein product is CASSPYRTGGVNEQFF.

The chain links TRBV27 to TRBJ2-7, with D possibly matching TRBD2 (6 bases). The CDR3 loop spans 16 amino acids. Trimming shortened V by 0 bases and J by 0 bases, and 12 bases separated the two germline ends. Per the germline V gene, CDR1 is MNHEY and CDR2 is SMNVEV (reference sequence). CDR3 protein: CASSLSMWGDSYEQYF. The DNA for the CDR3 is TGTGCCAGCAGTTTATCGATGTGGGGGGACTCCTACGAGCAGTACTTC.

This clone has more than one count but fewer than ten. The genes are TRBV30 and TRBJ1-1; D is unresolved. CDR3 length: 12 residues. V was pared by 2 bases and J by 6 bases, with 10 bases between. Germline CDR1 is GTSNPN and CDR2 is SVGIG (reference sequence). CDR3 sequence reads: CAWSPQYAEAFF. The CDR3 DNA is TGTGCCTGGAGTCCCCAGTACGCTGAAGCTTTCTTT.

V usage is TRBV5-1 and J usage is TRBJ2-7; 8 bases are a match to TRBD2. The ends lost 4 bases at V and 6 bases at J; junction bases unmatched: 15. The germline V gene has CDR1 SGHRS and CDR2 YFSETQ. The CDR3 totals 16 residues. CDR3 residues: CASSPGVSGAWGEQYF. The CDR3 DNA sequence: TGCGCCAGCAGCCCCGGAGTTAGCGGGGCTTGGGGCGAGCAGTACTTC. Using reference TRBV5-1 and TRBJ2-7 for the parts outside the CDR3, the full variable domain is KAGVTQTPRYLIKTRGQQVTLSCSPISGHRSVSWYQQTPGQGLQFLFEYFSETQRNKGNFPGRFSGRQFSNSRSEMNVSTLELGDSALYLCASSPGVSGAWGEQYFGPGTRLTVT.

V gene TRBV6-1 combines with J gene TRBJ1-1; 8 bases map to TRBD1. The V and J ends lost 4 bases and 1 base, in that order; junction bases with no gene match: 2. Germline values: CDR1 MNHNS, CDR2 SASEGT. This CDR3 spans 14 amino acids. The CDR3 coding sequence is TGTGCCAGCAGTGCTACAGGGGGGAACACTGAAGCTTTCTTT. This translates into CASSATGGNTEAFF.

The chain combines TRBV4-3 with TRBJ1-3; 11 nucleotides match TRBD1. This CDR3 spans 17 amino acids. The trim removed 5 bases at V and 2 bases at J, leaving 8 bases unmatched. Per germline, CDR1 LGHNA and CDR2 YSLEER. CDR3 bases: TGCGCCAGCAGCTACGGACAGGGGGCATTGGCTGGAAACACCATATATTTT. Encoded protein: CASSYGQGALAGNTIYF.

This chain joins TRBV7-3 and TRBJ2-1, with a tentative D call TRBD2 (5 bases). CDR1 and CDR2 (germline): SGHTA, FQGTGA. The ends were cut back, 0 bases at V and 12 bases at J, with 9 bases in the middle. The CDR3 loop spans 12 amino acids. The CDR3 protein is CASSLTRDPQFF. Here the CDR3 DNA reads TGTGCCAGCAGCTTAACCCGGGATCCGCAGTTCTTC.

The V call is TRBV14, the J call TRBJ1-1; TRBD1 might be the D (6 bases). Germline V gene sequence: CDR1 SGHDN, CDR2 FVKESK. This CDR3 has 14 amino acids. V was pared by 1 base and J by 5 bases, with 11 bases between. Here the CDR3 DNA reads TGTGCCAGCAGCCAAGTTTCAGGGGTTACTGAAGCTTTCTTT. Translated, it gives CASSQVSGVTEAFF.

V is TRBV28 and J is TRBJ1-3; perhaps TRBD1 as D (5 bases). This CDR3 is 14 amino acids long. CDR1 MDHEN and CDR2 SYDVKM come from the germline V gene. V was cut by 6 bases and J by 0 bases, with 9 bases left in between. CDR3 sequence reads: CASRPQASGNTIYF. In DNA, the CDR3 is TGTGCCAGCAGACCACAGGCCTCTGGAAACACCATATATTTT.

The chain is built from TRBV7-2 and TRBJ2-3; D remains unclear. The CDR3 runs 14 residues. The germline V gene has CDR1 SGHTA and CDR2 FQGNSA. Trimming left V 0 bases short and J 2 bases short, with 6 bases between. CDR3 nucleotides: TGTGCCAGCAGCTTAGCGAAGCCCACAGATACGCAGTATTTT. Translating gives CASSLAKPTDTQYF.

This clone was recorded once. V is TRBV9 and J is TRBJ1-3; TRBD1 aligns across 7 bases. CDR1 SGDLS and CDR2 YYNGEE come from the germline V gene. The length of the CDR3 is 14 residues. V gave up 5 bases and J gave up 14 bases; unmatched junction bases: 16. CDR3: CASRPGTASHRVYF. DNA for the CDR3: TGTGCCAGCAGACCCGGGACAGCCTCCCACCGCGTATATTTT. Filled out from reference TRBV9 and TRBJ1-3, the complete variable domain reads DSGVTQTPKHLITATGQRVTLRCSPRSGDLSVYWYQQSLDQGLQFLIQYYNGEERAKGNILERFSAQQFPDLHSELNLSSLELGDSALYFCASRPGTASHRVYFGEGSWLTVV.

The chain combines TRBV27 with TRBJ2-5; a weak D match, TRBD1 (5 bases). Trimming removed 4 bases at V and 7 bases at J, with 19 bases between. Germline V CDR1 and CDR2: MNHEY, SMNVEV (reference sequence). The CDR3 has 15 residues. CDR3 in amino acids: CASSSSWGGYGTQYF. The CDR3 DNA reads as TGTGCCAGCAGTTCTTCTTGGGGCGGATATGGGACCCAGTACTTC.

This clone turned up a few times. V gene TRBV30 combines with J gene TRBJ1-2; D remains ambiguous. Trimming shortened V by 2 bases and J by 8 bases, and 12 bases separated the two germline ends. The V gene's germline CDR1 is GTSNPN and CDR2 SVGIG (reference sequence). The CDR3 consists of 12 residues. CDR3 protein: CAWSSTSGGYTF. DNA of the CDR3: TGTGCCTGGAGTTCCACCTCAGGAGGCTACACCTTC.

V is TRBV9 and J is TRBJ2-1; 10 bases align to TRBD2. The CDR3 spans 15 residues. With 3 bases clipped from V and 4 bases from J, the junction kept 4 bases outside the gene matches. Germline values: CDR1 SGDLS, CDR2 YYNGEE. CDR3 coding DNA: TGTGCCAGCAGCGCACTTAGCGGGAGGTACAATGAGCAGTTCTTC. It yields the protein CASSALSGRYNEQFF.

The rearrangement links TRBV2 to TRBJ1-6; D is ambiguous. This CDR3 is 16 amino acids long. Germline loops: CDR1 SNHLY, CDR2 FYNNEI. Trimming left V 6 bases short and J 9 bases short, with 21 bases between. DNA for the CDR3: TGTGCCAGCAGACCGATGGTTGCGGGCTCGGGTTCACCCCTCCACTTT. Its translation: CASRPMVAGSGSPLHF.

The chain has TRBV15 and TRBJ2-5; weak D call: TRBD2 (7 bases). Germline assignment: CDR1 LNHNV and CDR2 YYDKDF (reference sequence). V was cut by 3 bases and J by 3 bases, with 17 bases left in between. This CDR3 contains 16 residues. The CDR3 sequence is CATSRRRGGAKETQYF. DNA for the CDR3: TGTGCCACCAGCAGGCGCCGAGGGGGGGCTAAAGAGACCCAGTACTTC.

The chain joins TRBV6-1 to TRBJ2-1; a weak D match, TRBD2 (6 bases). V lost 2 bases and J 2 bases, leaving 13 bases between the germline ends. Germline V gene sequence: CDR1 MNHNS, CDR2 SASEGT. This CDR3 comprises 16 residues. The CDR3 region is CASSEFPGGTYNEQFF. In DNA, the CDR3 is TGTGCCAGCAGTGAATTTCCCGGGGGTACCTACAATGAGCAGTTCTTC.

The count of this clone is one. This chain joins TRBV4-1 and TRBJ1-1; possibly TRBD1 for D (6 bases). Germline-derived CDR1 and CDR2 are MGHRA and YSYEKL. V was trimmed by 2 bases and J by 10 bases, leaving 20 bases between them. The CDR3 totals 15 residues. CDR3 amino acids: CASSQRQVDPLGAFF. The CDR3 DNA reads as TGCGCCAGCAGCCAAAGACAGGTCGACCCCCTAGGAGCTTTCTTT.

The chain combines TRBV6-1 with TRBJ2-7, with D possibly TRBD2 on 6 matching bases. With 2 bases removed from V and 2 bases from J, the gap between germline ends came to 16 bases. In germline, CDR1 is MNHNS, CDR2 SASEGT. The CDR3 consists of 16 residues. In nucleotides, the CDR3 is TGTGCCAGCAGTGAATGGGGAGGATCCCGGACCTACGAGCAGTACTTC. This codes for CASSEWGGSRTYEQYF.